This TCR beta chain was sequenced during a study of identical twins. TCRdb analysed the 5' RACE reads with MiXCR anew, one entry per CDR3 protein. The sample gives 500,000 to 650,000 distinct CDR3 sequences, 20% to 25% of which show up once; approximately 0.52% is in the top ten. The CDR3 is 12 residues long. Trimming shortened V by 3 bases and J by 9 bases, and 9 bases separated the two germline ends. The same data also contributed to another study, on yellow fever vaccine responses in identical twins.

Specimen: CD4+ T cells sorted from blood. The chain couples TRBV12-3 or TRBV12-4 to TRBJ2-1; D is possibly TRBD2 (5 bases). The TCR comes from a young woman in good health. This CDR3 is CASSFARGEQFF. CDR3 sequence (DNA): TGTGCCAGCAGTTTCGCCCGGGGTGAGCAGTTCTTC.